These 8 T cell receptor beta chains share one sample of origin, sequenced in a study of T cells in Graves' hyperthyroidism and ophthalmopathy. Amplified regions were TCR beta CDR3 sequences from RNA transcripts. TCR CDR3 regions were first amplified by RT-PCR with HTBI primers. Each CDR3 protein is one row after TCRdb ran MiXCR on the multiplex PCR reads. This sample has around 760,000 distinct CDR3 sequences, with just over 35% found just once. The sequencing input was blood. Every receptor here comes from a woman aged 40 to 50 with Graves' hyperthyroidism.

V and J are TRBV24-1 and TRBJ1-1; 9 positions match TRBD1. V was clipped by 1 base and J by 7 bases; unmatched bases: 18. The germline gives CDR1 KGHDR, CDR2 SFDVKD. The CDR3 has 19 residues. The CDR3 reads CATSDFGSPGQGVLDEAFF. The CDR3 nucleotides are TGTGCCACCAGTGATTTTGGATCTCCGGGACAGGGTGTTTTGGATGAAGCTTTCTTT.

This clonotype came up a few times. This rearrangement joins TRBV4-1 to TRBJ1-6; 8 positions agree with TRBD1. Germline V lookup: CDR1 MGHRA, CDR2 YSYEKL. The J segment lost 4 bases and the V segment lost 0 bases, leaving 8 bases of the junction unmatched. This CDR3 spans 18 amino acids. The CDR3 sequence: CASSQDLLDRAYNSPLHF. DNA of the CDR3: TGCGCCAGCAGCCAAGATTTGTTGGACAGGGCTTATAATTCACCCCTCCACTTT.

The chain couples TRBV7-8 to TRBJ1-6, with D possibly TRBD1 on 5 matching bases. Germline CDR1 reads SGHVS; CDR2 reads FQNEAQ. With 0 bases removed from V and 7 bases from J, the gap between germline ends came to 13 bases. CDR3 length: 16 residues. CDR3 bases: TGTGCCAGCAGCTTAGCGGGTTGGCCAGGGAATTCACCCCTCCACTTT. It translates to CASSLAGWPGNSPLHF. Filled out from reference TRBV7-8 and TRBJ1-6, the complete variable domain reads GAGVSQSPRYKVAKRGQDVALRCDPISGHVSLFWYQQALGQGPEFLTYFQNEAQLDKSGLPSDRFFAERPEGSVSTLKIQRTQQEDSAVYLCASSLAGWPGNSPLHFGNGTRLTVT.

The chain links TRBV2 to TRBJ2-7; no firm D call. The V gene's germline CDR1 is SNHLY and CDR2 FYNNEI. The V gene lost 6 bases and the J gene lost 2 bases, with 11 bases spanning the gap. The length of the CDR3 is 13 residues. CDR3 in DNA: TGTGCCAGCAGGGTGGGATCGACCTACGAGCAGTACTTC. Residues: CASRVGSTYEQYF.

As regards this clonotype: No conserved phenylalanine or tryptophan ends this CDR3, so it is likely a read error. The V call is TRBV7-3, the J call TRBJ2-5; no clear D gene. CDR3 length: 13 amino acids. Germline CDR1 is SGHTA and CDR2 is FQGTGA. The CDR3 reads CASSQVPQETQYL. In DNA form, the CDR3 reads TGCGCCAGCAGTCAAGTTCCCCAAGAGACCCAGTACCTC.

This clonotype was recorded at least ten times. This chain links TRBV29-1 with TRBJ2-5; D is unclear. Trimming cost V 0 bases and J 5 bases, with 10 bases left between them. CDR1 is SQVTM and CDR2 is ANQGSEA in the germline V gene. The CDR3 extends over 13 amino acids. The CDR3 loop reads CSVEEGFEETQYF. As DNA, the CDR3 is TGCAGCGTTGAAGAAGGTTTTGAGGAGACCCAGTACTTC. The complete variable domain, with remaining parts taken from reference TRBV29-1 and TRBJ2-5, reads SAVISQKPSRDICQRGTSLTIQCQVDSQVTMMFWYRQQPGQSLTLIATANQGSEATYESGFVIDKFPISRPNLTFSTLTVSNMSPEDSSIYLCSVEEGFEETQYFGPGTRLLVL.

This clonotype occurred a few times. This chain joins TRBV10-3 and TRBJ1-2; D remains ambiguous. The CDR3 has 12 amino acids. Looked up from germline, CDR1 is ENHRY and CDR2 is SYGVKD. Deletions cut 5 bases from V and 6 bases from J, with 10 bases between. CDR3 DNA sequence: TGTGCCATCAGTTACCAGGCAAATGGCTACACCTTC. As protein: CAISYQANGYTF.

This chain uses TRBV29-1 with TRBJ2-5; D perhaps matches TRBD2 (6 bases). The length of the CDR3 is 13 residues. Germline-derived CDR1 and CDR2 are SQVTM and ANQGSEA. V lost 3 bases, J lost 1 base, and 9 bases lay in between. The CDR3 DNA reads TGCAGCGTTGATTTGGGACTCCAAGAGACCCAGTACTTC. It is translated as CSVDLGLQETQYF.